This T cell receptor beta chain came from a study of blood T cells in healthy people across ages (dated by TCRdb to the mid-2010s). Describing the broader study: In model experiments, template switching captured roughly one uniquely barcoded TCR beta cDNA molecule for every two T cells. Using deep sequencing normalized with unique cDNA molecular identifiers, the study measured how TCR beta repertoire diversity changes with age. Donors were grouped into four age groups: young (average roughly 15 years), middle-aged (about 40), aged (about 59) and long-lived (approximately 75). To avoid experimental bias, donors of different ages were spread randomly across the sequencing lanes. The study analyzed two additional independent replicas of 1 million unique cDNA reads from the same blood draw for two donors, one aged 18 to 29 and one aged 80 or older. The study at large found these results: Because profiling used bulk unsorted PBMCs, naive and antigen-experienced compartments could not be compared conclusively. Observed TCR beta diversity correlated strongly with the percentage of naive T cells measured by flow cytometry. As age increased, observed TCR beta diversity per million T cells dropped in a roughly linear way, and a significant reduction was already evident by age around 41. Estimates of total diversity from one million sequenced T cells were regarded as lower bounds and underestimates. Because the CMV infection status of the donors was unknown, age-related changes in expanded clonotypes may potentially have been confounded. Compared with the aged group, more naive CD4+ T cells, fewer expanded clones and increased TCR diversity were shown by the long-lived group, suggesting age selection.

Libraries were built with 5' RACE. Sequencing was performed on an Illumina HiSeq 2500. The second PCR ran for roughly 6 to 11 cycles and used a J-beta primer mix along with a sample-barcoded 5' primer. A template-switch 5' adaptor carrying 12 random nucleotides introduced a unique molecular identifier onto each TCR beta cDNA molecule. Each sample yielded at least 2.5 million CDR3-containing paired-end reads. First-strand cDNA was synthesized from all RNA with the Mint cDNA synthesis kit, primed by a TRBC-specific oligonucleotide. After uracil-DNA glycosylase treatment, a first 18-cycle PCR used universal primers M1SS and BC2_uni_R on all cDNA. Per the original workflow: Normalization of each sample was performed by random selection of 1 million high-quality reads, each carrying a distinct molecular identifier. Reads sharing molecular identifiers were discarded rather than binned into consensus sequences. MiTCR, with a Q25 quality threshold and the strictest error-elimination algorithm, was used for CDR3 identification, clonotype clustering and error correction. A nonparametric unseen species model with Euler transformation was used to estimate lower-bound total TCR beta diversity. In-frame beta chains were kept once TCRdb had trimmed the public reads at Q25 with fastp and called clones with MiXCR. Identical CDR3 protein sequences are pooled into one entry, listed with their most common genes and DNA. These V and J calls are TCRdb output, not the study's own analysis. Recorded for this sample are under 1,000,000 distinct CDR3 sequences; 36% of them occurred a single time. 10% to 15% of the sample comes from the top ten.

Systemically healthy Caucasian individuals from Russia, 39 in total and aged roughly 6 to 100 years, were included as donors. Each donor gave 8 to 10 milliliters of peripheral blood, collected into EDTA-treated Vacutainer tubes. Ficoll-Paque density-gradient centrifugation was used to isolate PBMCs, with at least 6 million obtained per sample. Trizol reagent was used to extract total RNA from the PBMCs, yielding at least 5 micrograms per sample. For every donor, an aliquot of PBMCs went through flow cytometry to measure the percentages of naive CD45RAhigh/CD27high T cells. In its sample, this clonotype was seen many times. It has no known antigen specificity. Within one base of it there is no much larger clone, and no base qualities were kept. CDR1 SQVTM and CDR2 ANQGSEA are derived from the germline V gene. The CDR3 contains 16 residues, cysteine and phenylalanine counted. Of all the DNA, just the CDR3 is kept, 48 bases in frame from base 1. V lost 2 bases and J lost 0 bases; the stretch between them is 17 bases long.

The specimen sequenced was blood. This receptor was taken from a young man in good health. The sequence joins TRBV29-1 to TRBJ2-7, with no reliable assignment of the D segment. At the DNA level, the sequence is TGCAGCGTTGAACCCCGAGGAGCAATCATCTCCTACGAGCAGTACTTC. Its protein product is CSVEPRGAIISYEQYF.